One and the same sample provided the 3 T cell receptor beta chains below, sequenced in a study of regulatory T cells in long-lasting Graves disease. Investigators prepared the TCR beta libraries by applying iRepertoire HTBI primers and Arm-PCR of CDR3 regions. TCRdb ran MiXCR on the multiplex PCR reads and lists one entry per CDR3 protein. The sample holds some 500,000 distinct CDR3 sequences, roughly 12% seen once. This sample's time point: newly diagnosed GD, antithyroid drugs for less than 3 months. Isolated PBMC RNA provided the starting material for the TCR library. This same sample was also taken into another study, of T cells in Graves' hyperthyroidism and ophthalmopathy.

The specimen comprised peripheral blood mononuclear cells (PBMCs), sampled at new diagnosis, from a patient treated with antithyroid drugs. The receptors were gathered from a man aged 25-40 years with Graves disease.

This clonotype was detected ten times or more. The J gene is TRBJ1-1, the V gene TRBV27; the D gene is possibly TRBD1 (6 bases). With 5 bases removed from V and 7 bases from J, the gap between germline ends came to 20 bases. The CDR3 runs 15 residues. Per germline, CDR1 MNHEY and CDR2 SMNVEV (reference sequence). The CDR3 protein is CASSTLLGAYLEAFF. CDR3 DNA: TGTGCCAGCAGTACCCTCCTGGGGGCCTACCTTGAAGCTTTCTTT.

This clonotype was seen more than once but under ten times. CDR3 DNA: TGCAGTGCGCGAGCGGGAGGGAACACCGGGGAGCTGTTTTTT. It codes for CSARAGGNTGELFF. V is TRBV20-1 and J is TRBJ2-2; 9 positions match TRBD2. Germline V lookup: CDR1 DFQATT, CDR2 SNEGSKA (reference sequence). Trimming at V came to 6 bases and at J to 1 base, leaving 3 bases not matched to a gene. This CDR3 is 14 amino acids long.

This clonotype came up many times. This sequence joins TRBV13 and TRBJ2-1; TRBD2 agrees at 7 bases. The CDR3 has 13 amino acids. Trimming cost V 5 bases and J 7 bases; bases outside gene matches: 5. Germline assignment: CDR1 PRHDT and CDR2 FYEKMQ (reference sequence). CDR3 residues: CASSGGVPNEQFF. CDR3 DNA sequence: TGTGCCAGCAGCGGGGGGGTCCCTAATGAGCAGTTCTTC.